This paragraph covers one T cell receptor (beta chain) sequence. The antigen remains unidentified. The data belong to a study of cytomegalovirus exposure and HLA in healthy donors. Study observations and caveats: Sequencing depth roughly uniform across donors was assumed in presence/absence analyses.

Vbeta (60) and Jbeta (13) primers were used in the PCR. Clones were read by immunoSEQ multiplex PCR, and TCRdb kept only the in-frame ones, dropping some. In the table there are roughly 120,000 clones, approximately 15% of which are singletons. The CDR3 is 17 amino acids. Looked up from germline, CDR1 is SGHVS and CDR2 is FQNEAQ. With 0 bases removed from V and 6 bases from J, the gap between germline ends came to 19 bases. The chain employs TRBV7-8 and TRBJ2-3, with a tentative D call TRBD2 (7 bases). Material for sequencing was PBMCs. This receptor was taken from a woman between 18 and 30 years old in good health and CMV-seronegative. The CDR3 sequence is CASSLAREGGPRDTQYF. The CDR3 nucleotides are TGTGCCAGCAGCTTAGCGCGAGAGGGGGGGCCTCGGGATACGCAGTATTTT.